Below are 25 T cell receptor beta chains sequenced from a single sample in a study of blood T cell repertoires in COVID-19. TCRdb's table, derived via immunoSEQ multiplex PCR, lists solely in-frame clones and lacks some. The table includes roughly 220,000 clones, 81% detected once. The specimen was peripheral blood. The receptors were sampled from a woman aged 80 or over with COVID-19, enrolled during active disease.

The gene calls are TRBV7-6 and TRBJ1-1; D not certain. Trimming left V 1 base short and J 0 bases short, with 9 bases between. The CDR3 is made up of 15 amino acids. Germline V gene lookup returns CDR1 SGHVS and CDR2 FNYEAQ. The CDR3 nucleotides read TGTGCCAGCAGCTTAGACCCTAACGTGAACACTGAAGCTTTCTTT. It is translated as CASSLDPNVNTEAFF.

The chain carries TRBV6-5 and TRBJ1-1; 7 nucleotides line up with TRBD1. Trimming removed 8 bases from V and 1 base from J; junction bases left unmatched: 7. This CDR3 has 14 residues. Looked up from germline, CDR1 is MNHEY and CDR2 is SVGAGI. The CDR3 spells CASGLSGGNTEAFF. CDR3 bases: TGTGCCAGCGGACTATCAGGGGGGAACACTGAAGCTTTCTTT.

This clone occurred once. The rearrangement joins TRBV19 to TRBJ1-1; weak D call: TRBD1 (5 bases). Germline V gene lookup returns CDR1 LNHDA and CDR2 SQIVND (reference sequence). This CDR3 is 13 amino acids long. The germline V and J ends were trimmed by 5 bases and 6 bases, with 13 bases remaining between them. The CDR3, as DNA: TGTGCCAGTAGTTGGGACTGGCGAGCTGAAGCTTTCTTT. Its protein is CASSWDWRAEAFF.

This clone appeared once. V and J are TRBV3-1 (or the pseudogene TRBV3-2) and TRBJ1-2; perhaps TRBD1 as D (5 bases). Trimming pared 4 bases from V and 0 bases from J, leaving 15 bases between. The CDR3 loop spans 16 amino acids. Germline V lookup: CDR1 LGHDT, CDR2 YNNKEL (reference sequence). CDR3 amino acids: CASSPRGRGPNYGYTF. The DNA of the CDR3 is TGTGCCAGCAGCCCCCGGGGGAGGGGTCCTAACTATGGCTACACCTTC.

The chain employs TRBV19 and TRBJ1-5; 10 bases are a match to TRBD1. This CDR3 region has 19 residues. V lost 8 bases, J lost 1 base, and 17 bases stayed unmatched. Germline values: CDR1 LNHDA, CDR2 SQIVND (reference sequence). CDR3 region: CASRGTPGQGIISNQPQHF. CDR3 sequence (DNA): TGTGCCAGTCGTGGAACGCCGGGACAGGGGATAATCAGCAATCAGCCCCAGCATTTT.

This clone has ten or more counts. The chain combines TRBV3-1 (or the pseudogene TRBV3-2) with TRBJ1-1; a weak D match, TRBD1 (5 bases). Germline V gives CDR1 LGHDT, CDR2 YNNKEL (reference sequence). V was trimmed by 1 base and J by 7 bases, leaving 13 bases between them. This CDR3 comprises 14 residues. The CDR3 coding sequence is TGTGCCAGCAGCCAAGTCCCGGGGGTAAGTGAAGCTTTCTTT. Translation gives CASSQVPGVSEAFF.

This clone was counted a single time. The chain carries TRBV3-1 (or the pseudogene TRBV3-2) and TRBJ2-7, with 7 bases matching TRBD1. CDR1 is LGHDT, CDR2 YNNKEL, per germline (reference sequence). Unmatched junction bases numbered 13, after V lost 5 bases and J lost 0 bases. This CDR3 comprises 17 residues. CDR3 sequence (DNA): TGTGCCAGCAGCTCTAAACGGCACAGGGGCCTCTCCTACGAGCAGTACTTC. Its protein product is CASSSKRHRGLSYEQYF.

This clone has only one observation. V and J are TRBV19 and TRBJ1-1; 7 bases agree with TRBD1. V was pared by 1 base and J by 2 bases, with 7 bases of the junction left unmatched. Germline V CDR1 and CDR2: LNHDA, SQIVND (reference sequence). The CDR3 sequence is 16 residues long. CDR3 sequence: CASSIAPTGINTEAFF. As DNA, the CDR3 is TGTGCCAGTAGTATAGCCCCGACAGGGATTAACACTGAAGCTTTCTTT.

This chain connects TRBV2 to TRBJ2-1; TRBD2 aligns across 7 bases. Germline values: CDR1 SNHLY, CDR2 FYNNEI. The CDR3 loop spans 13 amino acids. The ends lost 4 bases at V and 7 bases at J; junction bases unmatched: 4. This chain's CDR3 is CASSGQGGNEQFF. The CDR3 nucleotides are TGTGCCAGCAGTGGGCAGGGAGGGAATGAGCAGTTCTTC.

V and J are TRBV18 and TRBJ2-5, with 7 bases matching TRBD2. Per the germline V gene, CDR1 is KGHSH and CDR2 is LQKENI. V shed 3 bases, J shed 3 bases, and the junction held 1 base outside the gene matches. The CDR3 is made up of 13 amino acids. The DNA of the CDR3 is TGTGCCAGCTCACCCACTAGCGAAGAGACCCAGTACTTC. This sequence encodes CASSPTSEETQYF.

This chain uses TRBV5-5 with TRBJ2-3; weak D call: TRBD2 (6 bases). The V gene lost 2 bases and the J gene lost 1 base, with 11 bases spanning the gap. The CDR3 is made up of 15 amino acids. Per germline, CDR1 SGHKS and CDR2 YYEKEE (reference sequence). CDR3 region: CASSFLGGRTDTQYF. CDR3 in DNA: TGTGCCAGCAGCTTTCTCGGGGGACGCACAGATACGCAGTATTTT.

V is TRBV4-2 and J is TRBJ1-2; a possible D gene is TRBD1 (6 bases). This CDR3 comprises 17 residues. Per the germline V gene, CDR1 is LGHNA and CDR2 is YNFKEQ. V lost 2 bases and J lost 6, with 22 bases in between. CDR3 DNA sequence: TGTGCCAGCAGCCAAAACGGGGAATCAGGGGATGTACATGGCTACACCTTC. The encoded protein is CASSQNGESGDVHGYTF.

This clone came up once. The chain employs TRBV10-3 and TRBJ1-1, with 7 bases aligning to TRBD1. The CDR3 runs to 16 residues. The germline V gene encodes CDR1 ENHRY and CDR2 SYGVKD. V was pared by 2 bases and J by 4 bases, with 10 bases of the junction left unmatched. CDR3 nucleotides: TGTGCCATCAGTGAGACCCCAGACAGGGTTGGCACTGAAGCTTTCTTT. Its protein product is CAISETPDRVGTEAFF.

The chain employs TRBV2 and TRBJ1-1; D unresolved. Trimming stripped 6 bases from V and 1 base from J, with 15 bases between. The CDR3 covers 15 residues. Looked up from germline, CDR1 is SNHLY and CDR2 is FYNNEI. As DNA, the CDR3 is TGTGCCAGCAGGGGCGAGTTTACTCCGAACACTGAAGCTTTCTTT. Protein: CASRGEFTPNTEAFF.

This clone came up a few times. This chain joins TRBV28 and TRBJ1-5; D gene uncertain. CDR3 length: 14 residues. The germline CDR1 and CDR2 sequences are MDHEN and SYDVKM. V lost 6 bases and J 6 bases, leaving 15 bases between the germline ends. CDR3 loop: CASSRSGITQPQHF. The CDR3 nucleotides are TGTGCCAGCAGCCGTAGCGGTATAACTCAGCCCCAGCATTTT.

The CDR3 loop reads CAIRGTGGSGNTIYF. CDR3 DNA: TGTGCCATCAGGGGTACAGGGGGCTCTGGAAACACCATATATTTT. The chain is built from TRBV10-3 and TRBJ1-3; 8 bases fit TRBD1. V was pared by 6 bases and J by 0 bases, with 4 bases of the junction left unmatched. The germline V gene has CDR1 ENHRY and CDR2 SYGVKD. The CDR3 runs to 15 residues.

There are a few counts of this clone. This CDR3 is CASSTGPGQLKETQYF. CDR3 bases: TGTGCCAGCAGCACGGGACCGGGACAGCTAAAAGAGACCCAGTACTTC. V is TRBV11-3 and J is TRBJ2-5, with 7 bases that match TRBD1. Germline trimming cut 5 bases from V and 3 bases from J; bases unmatched to any gene: 12. The CDR3 is 16 amino acids. Germline V gene lookup returns CDR1 SGHNT and CDR2 YENEEA.

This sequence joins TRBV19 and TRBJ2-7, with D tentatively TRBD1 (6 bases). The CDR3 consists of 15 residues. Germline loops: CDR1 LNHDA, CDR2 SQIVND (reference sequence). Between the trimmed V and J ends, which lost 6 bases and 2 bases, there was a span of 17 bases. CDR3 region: CASRPLGTPTYEQYF. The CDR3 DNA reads TGTGCCAGTAGGCCCCTCGGGACACCGACCTACGAGCAGTACTTC.

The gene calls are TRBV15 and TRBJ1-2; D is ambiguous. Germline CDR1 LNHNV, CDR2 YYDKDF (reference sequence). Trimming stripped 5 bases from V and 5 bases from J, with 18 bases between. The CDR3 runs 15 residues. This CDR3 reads CATSARVTFGYGYTF. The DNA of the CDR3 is TGTGCCACCAGCGCCAGAGTTACGTTCGGGTATGGCTACACCTTC.

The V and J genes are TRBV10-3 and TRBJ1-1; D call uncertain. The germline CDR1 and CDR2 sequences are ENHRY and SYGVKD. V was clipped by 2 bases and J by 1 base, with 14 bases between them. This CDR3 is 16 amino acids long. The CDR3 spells CAISERSSGTNTEAFF. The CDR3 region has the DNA TGTGCCATCAGTGAGCGGTCGTCGGGTACGAACACTGAAGCTTTCTTT.

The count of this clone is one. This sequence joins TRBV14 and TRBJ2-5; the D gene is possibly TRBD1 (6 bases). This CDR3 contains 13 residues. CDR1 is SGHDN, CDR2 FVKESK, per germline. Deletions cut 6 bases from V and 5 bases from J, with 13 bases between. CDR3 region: CASSFRQAETQYF. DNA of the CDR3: TGTGCCAGCAGTTTCAGACAGGCGGAGACCCAGTACTTC.

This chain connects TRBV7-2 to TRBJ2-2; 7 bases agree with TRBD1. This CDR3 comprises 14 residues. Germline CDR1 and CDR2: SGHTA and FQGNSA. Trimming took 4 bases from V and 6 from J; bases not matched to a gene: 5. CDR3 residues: CASSSRDRAGELFF. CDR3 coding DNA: TGTGCCAGCAGCTCCCGTGACAGGGCCGGGGAGCTGTTTTTT. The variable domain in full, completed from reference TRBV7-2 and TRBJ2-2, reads GAGVSQSPSNKVTEKGKDVELRCDPISGHTALYWYRQSLGQGLEFLIYFQGNSAPDKSGLPSDRFSAERTGGSVSTLTIQRTQQEDSAVYLCASSSRDRAGELFFGEGSRLTVL.

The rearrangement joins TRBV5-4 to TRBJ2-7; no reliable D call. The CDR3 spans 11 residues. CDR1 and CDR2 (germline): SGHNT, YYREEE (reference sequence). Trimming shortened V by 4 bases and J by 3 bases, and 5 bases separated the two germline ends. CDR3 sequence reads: CASSRYYEQYF. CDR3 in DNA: TGTGCCAGCAGCCGTTACTACGAGCAGTACTTC.

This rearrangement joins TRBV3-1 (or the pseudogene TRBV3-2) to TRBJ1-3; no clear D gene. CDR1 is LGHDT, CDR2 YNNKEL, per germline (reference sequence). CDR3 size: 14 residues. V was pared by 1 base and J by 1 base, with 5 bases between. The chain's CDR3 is CASSQGGSGNTIYF. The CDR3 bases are TGTGCCAGCAGCCAAGGAGGTTCTGGAAACACCATATATTTT.

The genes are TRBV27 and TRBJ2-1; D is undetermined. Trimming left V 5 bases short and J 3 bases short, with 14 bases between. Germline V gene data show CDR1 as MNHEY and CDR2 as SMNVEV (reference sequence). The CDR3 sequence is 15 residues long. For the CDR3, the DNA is TGTGCCAGCAGTCTAGTCAGCTTTATCTACAATGAGCAGTTCTTC. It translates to CASSLVSFIYNEQFF.